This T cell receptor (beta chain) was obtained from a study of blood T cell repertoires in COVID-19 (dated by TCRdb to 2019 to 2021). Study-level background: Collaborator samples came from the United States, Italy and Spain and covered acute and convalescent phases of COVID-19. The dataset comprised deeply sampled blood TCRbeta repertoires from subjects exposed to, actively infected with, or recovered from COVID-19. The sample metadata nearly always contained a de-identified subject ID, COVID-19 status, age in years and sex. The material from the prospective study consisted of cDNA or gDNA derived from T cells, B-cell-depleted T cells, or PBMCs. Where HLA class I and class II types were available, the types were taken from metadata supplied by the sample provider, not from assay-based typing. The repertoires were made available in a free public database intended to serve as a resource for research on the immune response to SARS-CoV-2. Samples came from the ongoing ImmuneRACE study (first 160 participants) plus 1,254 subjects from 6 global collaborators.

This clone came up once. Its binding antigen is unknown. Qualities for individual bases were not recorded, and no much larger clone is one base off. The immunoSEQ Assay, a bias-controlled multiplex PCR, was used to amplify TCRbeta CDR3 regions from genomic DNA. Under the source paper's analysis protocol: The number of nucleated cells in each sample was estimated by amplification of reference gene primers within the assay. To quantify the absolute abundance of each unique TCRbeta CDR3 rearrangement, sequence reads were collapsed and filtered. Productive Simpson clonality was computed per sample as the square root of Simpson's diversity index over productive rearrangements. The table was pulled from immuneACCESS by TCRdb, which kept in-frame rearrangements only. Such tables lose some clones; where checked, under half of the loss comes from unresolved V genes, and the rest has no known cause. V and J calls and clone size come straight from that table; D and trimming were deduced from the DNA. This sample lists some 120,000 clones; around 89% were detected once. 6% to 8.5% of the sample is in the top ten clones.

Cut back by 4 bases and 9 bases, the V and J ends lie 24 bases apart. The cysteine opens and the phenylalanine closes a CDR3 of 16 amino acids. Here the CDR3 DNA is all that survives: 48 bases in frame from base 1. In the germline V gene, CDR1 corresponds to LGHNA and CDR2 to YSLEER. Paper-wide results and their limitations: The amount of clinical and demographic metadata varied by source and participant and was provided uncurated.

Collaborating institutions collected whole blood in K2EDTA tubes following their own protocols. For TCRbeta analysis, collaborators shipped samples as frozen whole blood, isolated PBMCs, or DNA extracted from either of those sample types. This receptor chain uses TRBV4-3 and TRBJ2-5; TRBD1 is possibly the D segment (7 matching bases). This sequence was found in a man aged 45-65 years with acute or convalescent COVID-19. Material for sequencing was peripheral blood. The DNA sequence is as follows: TGCGCCAGCAGCCCCACTACTAGAGGGGGCGGAGGGGCCCAGTACTTC. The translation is CASSPTTRGGGGAQYF.